Described below is a single T cell receptor beta chain sequence and its context. The data are from a study of blood T cell repertoires in COVID-19. The authors' processing: Amplification with reference gene primers provided the estimates of nucleated cell counts. Method: immunoSEQ multiplex PCR; TCRdb's copy keeps in-frame clones and lacks some. V and J calls and clone size come straight from that table; D and trimming were deduced from the DNA. This table has approximately 220,000 clones, approximately 81% appearing once. The V and J ends lost 0 bases and 8 bases respectively, with 8 bases between them. Germline V gene lookup returns CDR1 SGHRS and CDR2 YFSETQ. CDR3 length: 13 residues.

The chain uses TRBV5-1 and TRBJ1-4; no firm D call. The material sequenced was peripheral blood. This sequence was found in a woman at least 80 years old with acute or convalescent COVID-19. This chain's CDR3 is CASSLAPGEKLFF. In nucleotides, the CDR3 is TGCGCCAGCAGCTTGGCTCCGGGAGAAAAACTGTTTTTT.